This is a list of T cell receptor beta chains from one sample in a study of human T cells and chemical hapten exposure. TCRdb re-called the RACE reads with MiXCR, one entry per CDR3 protein. The data contain 60,000 to 65,000 distinct CDR3 sequences, approximately 10% of them singletons. Sequenced here: whole blood, sampled in connection with sensitization to the hapten diphenylcyclopropenone (DPC). The receptors here all came from a woman aged 25 to 39 with alopecia areata. Some clones in this sample may be carry-over from other donors' samples. The CDR3 runs from the conserved cysteine through the conserved F or W. D genes are given only for firm matches. Rows give clone size only sometimes, using once, few, many, or a class for an expanded clone.

V: TRBV2
D: -
size: many
J: TRBJ2-5
DNA: TGTGCCAGCAGGGGGATGTACCAAGAGACCCAGTACTTC
CDR3: CASRGMYQETQYF

V: TRBV27
D: -
size: -
J: TRBJ2-5
DNA: TGTGCCAGCAGTTTCTCGGGACCCGCGAAGACCCAGTACTTC
CDR3: CASSFSGPAKTQYF

V: TRBV6-6
D: -
size: -
J: TRBJ1-1
DNA: TGTGCCAGCAGTTACCGTGGGGATAGCACTGAAGCTTTCTTT
CDR3: CASSYRGDSTEAFF

V: TRBV2
D: TRBD2
size: many
J: TRBJ2-1
DNA: TGTGCCAGCAGTGGTCTAGCGGGTCCATACGATGAGCAGTTCTTC
CDR3: CASSGLAGPYDEQFF

V: TRBV4-1
D: TRBD1
size: -
J: TRBJ2-3
DNA: TGCGCCAGCAGCCGGCGACAGGGTTCCCCCACAGATACGCAGTATTTT
CDR3: CASSRRQGSPTDTQYF

V: TRBV4-1
D: -
size: few
J: TRBJ1-2
DNA: TGCGCCAGCAGCCAAGATTCCACAGGGTGGGGGTATGGCTACACCTTC
CDR3: CASSQDSTGWGYGYTF

V: TRBV2
D: -
size: many
J: TRBJ1-2
DNA: TGTGCCAGCACCCAAGGGGGGACCCAGGCCGGCTACACCTTC
CDR3: CASTQGGTQAGYTF

V: TRBV15
D: -
size: -
J: TRBJ2-1
DNA: TGTGCCACCAGCCCCCGCCCGAGCAATGAGCAGTTCTTC
CDR3: CATSPRPSNEQFF

V: TRBV5-4
D: -
size: few
J: TRBJ1-1
DNA: TGTGCCAGCAGCTCCGGACTGGCCACTGAAGCTTTCTTT
CDR3: CASSSGLATEAFF

V: TRBV12-3/TRBV12-4
D: -
size: many
J: TRBJ1-4
DNA: TGTGCCAGCAGTTTATCCGGGACAATCAGATCGGGTGAAAAACTGTTTTTT
CDR3: CASSLSGTIRSGEKLFF

V: TRBV7-3
D: -
size: few
J: TRBJ1-6
DNA: TGTGCCACCAGTTCGGGGAATAATTCACCCCTCCACTTT
CDR3: CATSSGNNSPLHF

V: TRBV10-3
D: TRBD2
size: many
J: TRBJ2-1
DNA: TGTGCCATCAGTGAGCCGGGACTAGCCGCCTACAATGAGCAGTTCTTC
CDR3: CAISEPGLAAYNEQFF

V: TRBV28
D: -
size: few
J: TRBJ2-2
DNA: TGTGCCAGCAGTTTATCGTCCAGGGAGAACACCGGGGAGCTGTTTTTT
CDR3: CASSLSSRENTGELFF

V: TRBV3-1
D: -
size: few
J: TRBJ1-6
DNA: TGTGCCAGCAGACAACTAGACAGTCCGAATTCACCCCTCCACTTT
CDR3: CASRQLDSPNSPLHF

V: TRBV12-3/TRBV12-4
D: TRBD1
size: -
J: TRBJ2-6
DNA: TGTGCCAGCAGTCCGGGACAGGGCATGGTGCGGGCCAACGTCCTGACTTTC
CDR3: CASSPGQGMVRANVLTF

V: TRBV10-2
D: -
size: many
J: TRBJ1-1
DNA: TGCGCCAGCAGTGGAGACAGTGAAGCTTTCTTT
CDR3: CASSGDSEAFF

V: TRBV20-1
D: TRBD2
size: few
J: TRBJ2-3
DNA: TGCAGTGCTAGAGATTGGGCAGCGGGAGCGGAAGATACGCAGTATTTT
CDR3: CSARDWAAGAEDTQYF

V: TRBV6-1
D: TRBD2
size: few
J: TRBJ2-5
DNA: TGTGCCAGCAGCATCAATAGCGGGAGGTATGGCCAAGAGACCCAGTACTTC
CDR3: CASSINSGRYGQETQYF

V: TRBV6-4
D: -
size: few
J: TRBJ2-1
DNA: TGTGCCAGCAGTGACTCGAGCGGACAAGGGCACAATGAGCAGTTCTTC
CDR3: CASSDSSGQGHNEQFF